This TCR beta chain was identified in a study of metastatic and nonmetastatic thyroid tumors. No patient received treatment before thyroid surgery. Whole-study results and caveats: Patients with malignant thyroid tumors reportedly had significantly higher TCR beta diversity than those with benign nodules, in blood and tumor.

This clone came up a few times. Its matching antigen is unknown. This CDR3 contains 12 residues. CDR1 and CDR2 (germline): SGHTA, FQGTGA. With 5 bases removed from V and 4 bases from J, the gap between germline ends came to 6 bases. TCRdb re-called clones from the PCR reads using MiXCR. This sample has 18,000 or so clones, with 29% found just once. V is TRBV7-3 and J is TRBJ1-3; D is unclear. This receptor was identified in a female donor with papillary thyroid cancer or a benign thyroid nodule (not recorded which). Some clones in this sample may be carry-over from other donors' samples. Sequencing was carried out using tumor tissue. The CDR3 protein is CASSPGGNTIYF. The DNA for the CDR3 is TGTGCCAGCAGCCCCGGAGGAAACACCATATATTTT.